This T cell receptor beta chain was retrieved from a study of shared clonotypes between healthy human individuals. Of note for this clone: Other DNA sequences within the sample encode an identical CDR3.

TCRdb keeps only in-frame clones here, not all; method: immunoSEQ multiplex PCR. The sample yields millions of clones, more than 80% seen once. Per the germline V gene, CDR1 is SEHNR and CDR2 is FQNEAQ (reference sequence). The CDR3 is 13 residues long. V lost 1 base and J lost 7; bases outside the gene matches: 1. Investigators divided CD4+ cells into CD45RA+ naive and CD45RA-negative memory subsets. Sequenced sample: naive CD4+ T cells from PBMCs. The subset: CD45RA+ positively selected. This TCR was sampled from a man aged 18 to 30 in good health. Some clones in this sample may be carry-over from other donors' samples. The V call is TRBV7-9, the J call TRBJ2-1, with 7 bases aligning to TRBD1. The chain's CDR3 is CASSLGQGNEQFF. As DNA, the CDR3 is TGTGCCAGCAGCTTAGGACAGGGTAATGAGCAGTTCTTC.